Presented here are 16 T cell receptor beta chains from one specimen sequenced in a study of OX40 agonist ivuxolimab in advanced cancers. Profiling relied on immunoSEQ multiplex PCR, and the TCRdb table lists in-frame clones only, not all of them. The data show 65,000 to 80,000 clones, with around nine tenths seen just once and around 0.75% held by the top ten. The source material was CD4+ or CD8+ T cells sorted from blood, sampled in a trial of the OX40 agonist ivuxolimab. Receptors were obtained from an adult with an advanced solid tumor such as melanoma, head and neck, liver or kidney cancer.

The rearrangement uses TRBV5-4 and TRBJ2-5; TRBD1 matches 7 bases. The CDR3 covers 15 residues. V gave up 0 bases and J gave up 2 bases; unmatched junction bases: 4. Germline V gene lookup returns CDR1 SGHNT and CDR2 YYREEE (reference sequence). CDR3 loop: CASSLEQGKQETQYF. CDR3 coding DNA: TGTGCCAGCAGCTTGGAACAGGGGAAACAAGAGACCCAGTACTTC.

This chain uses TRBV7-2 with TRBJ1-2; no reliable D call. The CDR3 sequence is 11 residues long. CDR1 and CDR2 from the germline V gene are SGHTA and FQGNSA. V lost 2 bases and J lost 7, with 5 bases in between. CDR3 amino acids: CASSLSSGYTF. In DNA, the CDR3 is TGTGCCAGCAGCTTAAGTAGTGGCTACACCTTC.

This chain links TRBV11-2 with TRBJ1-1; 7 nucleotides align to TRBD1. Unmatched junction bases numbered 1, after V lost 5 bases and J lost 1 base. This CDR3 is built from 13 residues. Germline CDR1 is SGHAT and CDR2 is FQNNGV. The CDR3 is CASSQGGNTEAFF. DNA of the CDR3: TGTGCCAGCAGCCAGGGGGGGAACACTGAAGCTTTCTTT.

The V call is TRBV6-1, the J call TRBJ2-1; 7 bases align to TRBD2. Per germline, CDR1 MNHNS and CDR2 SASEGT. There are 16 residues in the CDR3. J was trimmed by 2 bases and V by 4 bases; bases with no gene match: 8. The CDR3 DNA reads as TGTGCCAGCAGTGCCGAGGCGGGAGCAACCTACAATGAGCAGTTCTTC. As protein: CASSAEAGATYNEQFF.

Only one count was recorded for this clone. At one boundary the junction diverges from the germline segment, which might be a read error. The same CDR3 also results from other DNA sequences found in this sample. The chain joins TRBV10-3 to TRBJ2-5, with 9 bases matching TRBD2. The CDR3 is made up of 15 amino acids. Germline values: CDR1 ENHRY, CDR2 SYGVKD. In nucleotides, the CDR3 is TGTGCCATCAGTGTTGGGGCGGGAGGGCAAGAGACCCAATACTTC. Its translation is CAISVGAGGQETQYF.

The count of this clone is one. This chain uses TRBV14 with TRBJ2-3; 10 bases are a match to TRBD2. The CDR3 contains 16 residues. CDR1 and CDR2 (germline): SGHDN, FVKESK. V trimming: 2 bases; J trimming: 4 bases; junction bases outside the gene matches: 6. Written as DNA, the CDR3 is TGTGCCAGCAGCCAAAGGCCTAGCGGGAGAGCAGATACGCAGTATTTT. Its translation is CASSQRPSGRADTQYF.

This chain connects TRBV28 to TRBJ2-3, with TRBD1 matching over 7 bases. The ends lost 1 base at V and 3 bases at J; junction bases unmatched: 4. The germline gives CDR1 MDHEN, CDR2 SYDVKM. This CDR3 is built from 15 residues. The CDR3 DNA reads TGTGCCAGCAGTTTATATTTCAGGGGGACAGATACGCAGTATTTT. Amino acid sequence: CASSLYFRGTDTQYF.

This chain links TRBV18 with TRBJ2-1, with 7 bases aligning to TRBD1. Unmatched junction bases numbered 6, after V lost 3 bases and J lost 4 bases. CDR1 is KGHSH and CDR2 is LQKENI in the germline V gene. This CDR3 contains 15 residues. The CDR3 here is CASSPVTGNYNEQFF. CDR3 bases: TGTGCCAGCTCACCGGTGACAGGGAATTACAATGAGCAGTTCTTC.

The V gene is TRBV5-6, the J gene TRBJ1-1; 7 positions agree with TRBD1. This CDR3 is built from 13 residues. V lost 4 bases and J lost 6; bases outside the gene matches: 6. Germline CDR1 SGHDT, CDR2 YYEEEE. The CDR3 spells CASSRDSVAEAFF. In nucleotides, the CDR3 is TGTGCCAGCAGCCGGGACAGCGTCGCTGAAGCTTTCTTT.

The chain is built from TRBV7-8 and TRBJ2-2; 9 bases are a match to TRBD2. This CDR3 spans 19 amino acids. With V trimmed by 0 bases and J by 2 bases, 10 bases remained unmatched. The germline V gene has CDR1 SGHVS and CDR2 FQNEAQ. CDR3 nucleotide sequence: TGTGCCAGCAGCTTAGCTGGCGTAGCGGGAGTGCTTAACACCGGGGAGCTGTTTTTT. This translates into CASSLAGVAGVLNTGELFF.

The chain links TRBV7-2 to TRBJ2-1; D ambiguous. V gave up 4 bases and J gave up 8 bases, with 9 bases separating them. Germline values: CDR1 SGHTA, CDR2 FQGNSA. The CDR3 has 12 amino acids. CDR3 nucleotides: TGTGCCAGCAGCTATGAATGGCATGAGCAGTTCTTC. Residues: CASSYEWHEQFF. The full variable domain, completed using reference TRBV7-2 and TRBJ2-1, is GAGVSQSPSNKVTEKGKDVELRCDPISGHTALYWYRQSLGQGLEFLIYFQGNSAPDKSGLPSDRFSAERTGGSVSTLTIQRTQQEDSAVYLCASSYEWHEQFFGPGTRLTVL.

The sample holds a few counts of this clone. CDR3 DNA sequence: TGTGCCAGTAGCTACGACAGGGTGGGGTACGAGCAGTACTTC. Translating it yields CASSYDRVGYEQYF. This sequence joins TRBV19 and TRBJ2-7, with 7 positions matching TRBD1. Germline lookup yields CDR1 LNHDA and CDR2 SQIVND (reference sequence). J gave up 4 bases and V 6 bases, and 9 bases lay outside the gene matches. The CDR3 totals 14 residues.

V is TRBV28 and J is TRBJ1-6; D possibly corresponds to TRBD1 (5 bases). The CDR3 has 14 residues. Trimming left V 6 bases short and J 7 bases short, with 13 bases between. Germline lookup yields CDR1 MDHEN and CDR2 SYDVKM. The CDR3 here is CASRGVLPNSPLHF. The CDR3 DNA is TGTGCCAGCAGAGGGGTCCTCCCAAATTCACCCCTCCACTTT.

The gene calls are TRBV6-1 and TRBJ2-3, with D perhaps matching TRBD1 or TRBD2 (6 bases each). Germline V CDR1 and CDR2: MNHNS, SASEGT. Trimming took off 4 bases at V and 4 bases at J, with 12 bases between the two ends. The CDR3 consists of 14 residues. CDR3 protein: CASSVVGGPDTQYF. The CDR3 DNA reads TGTGCCAGCAGTGTTGTGGGGGGCCCAGATACGCAGTATTTT.

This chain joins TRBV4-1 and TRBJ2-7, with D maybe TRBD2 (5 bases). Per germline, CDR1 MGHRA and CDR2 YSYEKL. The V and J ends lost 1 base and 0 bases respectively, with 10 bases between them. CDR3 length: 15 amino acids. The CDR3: CASSQAELGSYEQYF. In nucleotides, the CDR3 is TGCGCCAGCAGCCAAGCAGAACTAGGCTCCTACGAGCAGTACTTC.

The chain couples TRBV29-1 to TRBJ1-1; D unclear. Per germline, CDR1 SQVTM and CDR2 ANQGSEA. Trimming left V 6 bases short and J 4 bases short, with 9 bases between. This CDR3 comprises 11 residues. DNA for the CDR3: TGCAGCGTGGGCGGAGCCACTGAAGCTTTCTTT. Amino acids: CSVGGATEAFF.